This entry lists 28 T cell receptor beta chains sequenced from one sample in a study of lymphopenia after photon versus proton radiotherapy. The table came from immunoSEQ multiplex PCR; TCRdb's copy has only in-frame clones and leaves some out. The data contain 50,000 to 60,000 clones, more than 90% of them singletons. Sequences were derived from peripheral blood, sampled from a patient treated with photon-based radiotherapy. The receptor source for this set is a woman in her thirties or forties with cholangiocarcinoma.

This clone was recorded a few times. V and J are TRBV5-4 and TRBJ2-7; the D is unclear. CDR3 length: 13 amino acids. Trimming took 8 bases from V and 0 from J, leaving 12 bases between them. Germline V CDR1 and CDR2: SGHNT, YYREEE (reference sequence). As DNA, the CDR3 is TGTGCCAGTCATAGCTTTGCCTCCTACGAGCAGTACTTC. Translating it yields CASHSFASYEQYF.

This chain uses TRBV27 with TRBJ1-1; no reliable D call. The CDR3 runs to 13 residues. V was shortened by 5 bases and J by 11 bases, with 18 bases between the two germline ends. The germline CDR1 and CDR2 sequences are MNHEY and SMNVEV (reference sequence). CDR3 DNA sequence: TGTGCCAGCAGTCTCACCCCGGCCCTGCGGGCTTTCTTT. This translates into CASSLTPALRAFF.

The chain has TRBV14 and TRBJ2-7, with D uncertain. This CDR3 is built from 14 residues. Trimming shortened V by 4 bases and J by 6 bases, and 16 bases separated the two germline ends. Looked up from germline, CDR1 is SGHDN and CDR2 is FVKESK. The CDR3 region has the DNA TGTGCCAGCAGCCCCATCCGGACCTCGGCCGAGCAGTACTTC. This translates into CASSPIRTSAEQYF.

V usage is TRBV19 and J usage is TRBJ1-6; 8 bases agree with TRBD1. With V trimmed by 8 bases and J by 5 bases, 14 bases remained unmatched. CDR1 and CDR2 from the germline V gene are LNHDA and SQIVND (reference sequence). The CDR3 loop spans 17 amino acids. The DNA for the CDR3 is TGTGCCAGTCGGGGTCCAGGGACAGGCGGTGATAATTCACCCCTCCACTTT. Amino acids: CASRGPGTGGDNSPLHF.

The rearrangement joins TRBV7-2 to TRBJ2-2; 7 nucleotides match TRBD2. The germline V gene encodes CDR1 SGHTA and CDR2 FQGNSA. V was pared by 1 base and J by 0 bases, with 5 bases of the junction left unmatched. The CDR3 length is 17 residues. As DNA, the CDR3 is TGTGCCAGCAGCTTAGTCGGGGGGATTCCGAACACCGGGGAGCTGTTTTTT. Translation gives CASSLVGGIPNTGELFF.

The J gene is TRBJ1-2, the V gene TRBV20-1; no clear D. Germline V gives CDR1 DFQATT, CDR2 SNEGSKA (reference sequence). V was pared by 4 bases and J by 7 bases, with 7 bases between. This CDR3 contains 10 residues. The DNA of the CDR3 is TGCAGTGCTACTAAGGGTGGCTACACCTTC. Protein sequence: CSATKGGYTF.

Comment on this clone: One end of the junction varies from germline; a read error may be responsible. The J gene is TRBJ2-7, the V gene TRBV7-7; the match to TRBD2 covers 8 bases. From germline, CDR1 is SSHAT and CDR2 FNYEAQ (reference sequence). The CDR3 has 13 residues. CDR3 sequence reads: CASSLSGGYEQYF. CDR3 nucleotide sequence: TGTGCTAGCAGCTTAAGCGGGGGCTACGAGCAGTACTTC. The full variable domain, its missing parts supplied by reference TRBV7-7 and TRBJ2-7, is GAGVSQSPRYKVTKRGQDVTLRCDPISSHATLYWYQQALGQGPEFLTYFNYEAQPDKSGLPSDRFSAERPEGSISTLTIQRTEQRDSAMYRCASSLSGGYEQYFGPGTRLTVT.

The rearrangement uses TRBV5-5 and TRBJ1-3, with D possibly TRBD1 on 5 matching bases. V gave up 6 bases and J gave up 2 bases, with 15 bases separating them. Germline lookup yields CDR1 SGHKS and CDR2 YYEKEE (reference sequence). The CDR3 totals 15 residues. This CDR3 is CASTHFTGPGNTIYF. CDR3 in DNA: TGTGCCAGCACCCATTTTACGGGGCCTGGAAACACCATATATTTT. Looking up the rest from reference TRBV5-5 and TRBJ1-3 gives the full variable domain: DAGVTQSPTHLIKTRGQQVTLRCSPISGHKSVSWYQQVLGQGPQFIFQYYEKEERGRGNFPDRFSARQFPNYSSELNVNALLLGDSALYLCASTHFTGPGNTIYFGEGSWLTVV.

This chain joins TRBV4-1 and TRBJ1-2; maybe TRBD1 (5 bases). Trimming removed 1 base at V and 6 bases at J, with 12 bases between. The CDR3 extends over 14 amino acids. The germline gives CDR1 MGHRA, CDR2 YSYEKL. CDR3 in amino acids: CASSQVSREDGYTF. DNA of the CDR3: TGCGCCAGCAGCCAAGTGTCCAGGGAGGATGGCTACACCTTC.

J is TRBJ2-7 and V is TRBV5-4; 7 bases agree with TRBD1. V shed 3 bases, J shed 2 bases, and the junction held 8 bases outside the gene matches. The CDR3 contains 15 residues. Germline V gives CDR1 SGHNT, CDR2 YYREEE (reference sequence). CDR3 protein: CASSSRDSTTYEQYF. CDR3 in DNA: TGTGCCAGCAGCTCCCGGGACAGCACAACCTACGAGCAGTACTTC.

DNA for the CDR3: TGCGCCAGCAGCCAAGAGCCTAGCGGGACCACAGATACGCAGTATTTT. Its translation is CASSQEPSGTTDTQYF. The chain uses TRBV4-3 and TRBJ2-3; 9 bases are a match to TRBD2. The CDR3 has 16 residues. J was trimmed by 2 bases and V by 0 bases; bases with no gene match: 3. Germline assignment: CDR1 LGHNA and CDR2 YSLEER.

The V call is TRBV15, the J call TRBJ2-7; 10 bases agree with TRBD2. The CDR3 extends over 14 amino acids. CDR1 LNHNV and CDR2 YYDKDF come from the germline V gene (reference sequence). The trim removed 3 bases at V and 6 bases at J, leaving 5 bases unmatched. The CDR3 region is CATSSRTSGAEQYF. CDR3 bases: TGTGCCACCAGCAGTCGGACTAGCGGCGCCGAGCAGTACTTC. The full variable domain, in which reference TRBV15 and TRBJ2-7 provide the parts outside the CDR3, is DAMVIQNPRYQVTQFGKPVTLSCSQTLNHNVMYWYQQKSSQAPKLLFHYYDKDFNNEADTPDNFQSRRPNTSFCFLDIRSPGLGDTAMYLCATSSRTSGAEQYFGPGTRLTVT.

The chain links TRBV7-2 to TRBJ2-7, with 7 bases that match TRBD2. The junction had 4 bases not matched to a gene; V was cut back by 1 base and J by 4 bases. CDR3 length equals 14 residues. CDR1 and CDR2 (germline): SGHTA, FQGNSA. The CDR3 nucleotides are TGTGCCAGCAGCTTAGGCGGGGGATGGTACGAGCAGTACTTC. Encoded protein: CASSLGGGWYEQYF.

The chain is built from TRBV5-6 and TRBJ2-7, with 11 bases lining up with TRBD2. With V trimmed by 6 bases and J by 3 bases, 5 bases remained unmatched. Germline V CDR1 and CDR2: SGHDT, YYEEEE. The CDR3 length is 14 residues. The CDR3 reads CASISSGRNYEQYF. The CDR3 DNA reads TGTGCCAGCATTTCTAGCGGGAGGAACTACGAGCAGTACTTC.

The table lists this clone with a count of one. The chain employs TRBV30 and TRBJ1-1; 7 bases are a match to TRBD1. CDR1 is GTSNPN and CDR2 is SVGIG in the germline V gene (reference sequence). The CDR3 extends over 12 amino acids. V lost 2 bases and J lost 11; bases outside the gene matches: 8. CDR3 DNA sequence: TGTGCCTGGAGTCCACCAGGGGGGCGGGCTTTCTTT. It is translated as CAWSPPGGRAFF.

About this clone: At one of its ends the junction is not consistent with the germline gene, which may arise from a read error. V gene TRBV7-8 combines with J gene TRBJ2-5; D is perhaps TRBD1 or TRBD2 (6 bases each). Germline CDR1 and CDR2: SGHVS and FQNEAQ. The CDR3 runs to 16 residues. The CDR3 nucleotides are TGTGCCAGCAGATTAGAGGGGGGCTTTCGAGGAGAGACCCAGTACTTC. Translation: CASRLEGGFRGETQYF.

The rearrangement uses TRBV5-4 and TRBJ1-1; no reliable D call. V was cut by 0 bases and J by 4 bases, with 13 bases left in between. The CDR3 has 15 residues. Germline CDR1 reads SGHNT; CDR2 reads YYREEE (reference sequence). Written as DNA, the CDR3 is TGTGCCAGCAGCTTGGGAGCAGACGCCTCCACTGAAGCTTTCTTT. Protein product: CASSLGADASTEAFF. Full variable domain (remainder filled in from reference TRBV5-4 and TRBJ1-1): ETGVTQSPTHLIKTRGQQVTLRCSSQSGHNTVSWYQQALGQGPQFIFQYYREEENGRGNFPPRFSGLQFPNYSSELNVNALELDDSALYLCASSLGADASTEAFFGQGTRLTVV.

The chain has TRBV18 and TRBJ2-5; D possibly corresponds to TRBD1 (6 bases). The CDR3 consists of 15 residues. Looked up from germline, CDR1 is KGHSH and CDR2 is LQKENI. Trimming took 1 base from V and 2 from J, leaving 11 bases between them. CDR3 DNA: TGTGCCAGCTCACCACGGGACATCGTACAAGAGACCCAGTACTTC. This codes for CASSPRDIVQETQYF.

The table lists this clone with a count of one. The chain recombines TRBV28 with TRBJ2-5; D is perhaps TRBD2 (5 bases). Germline V gene lookup returns CDR1 MDHEN and CDR2 SYDVKM. The CDR3 has 14 amino acids. V dropped 6 bases and J dropped 4 bases, with 15 bases sitting between them. CDR3 in DNA: TGTGCCAGCAGCTGGCCGCGGGCGGGAGAGACCCAGTACTTC. Its translation: CASSWPRAGETQYF.

This chain joins TRBV11-2 and TRBJ2-7; D call uncertain. Deletions cut 2 bases from V and 2 bases from J, with 10 bases between. The CDR3 covers 14 residues. Looked up from germline, CDR1 is SGHAT and CDR2 is FQNNGV. CDR3 loop: CASSLPGRTYEQYF. The CDR3 nucleotides are TGTGCCAGCAGCTTACCAGGTCGGACCTACGAGCAGTACTTC.

The chain links TRBV10-2 to TRBJ2-2; perhaps TRBD2 as D (5 bases). Trimming removed 8 bases from V and 2 bases from J, with 15 bases in between. The germline V gene encodes CDR1 WSHSY and CDR2 SAAADI. The length of the CDR3 is 15 residues. The chain's CDR3 is CASVDRTPNTGELFF. The DNA of the CDR3 is TGCGCCAGCGTAGATAGGACTCCTAACACCGGGGAGCTGTTTTTT.

V and J are TRBV6-5 and TRBJ2-5; D unclear. CDR1 and CDR2 from the germline V gene are MNHEY and SVGAGI. V was clipped by 2 bases and J by 5 bases, with 12 bases between them. CDR3 length: 14 amino acids. CDR3 region: CASSYLGSGETQYF. The CDR3, as DNA: TGTGCCAGCAGTTACCTAGGGTCTGGGGAGACCCAGTACTTC.

The gene calls are TRBV15 and TRBJ2-7, with D perhaps being TRBD1 or TRBD2 (6 bases each). Germline V gives CDR1 LNHNV, CDR2 YYDKDF (reference sequence). The V end was cut by 6 bases, the J end by 7 bases, with 13 bases between. The CDR3 is 12 residues long. The CDR3 loop reads CATSPGGGEQYF. CDR3 sequence (DNA): TGTGCCACCAGTCCCGGAGGGGGGGAGCAGTACTTC.

This chain uses TRBV27 with TRBJ2-6; TRBD1 aligns across 8 bases. J gave up 2 bases and V 4 bases, and 4 bases lay outside the gene matches. The CDR3 runs 16 residues. In germline, CDR1 is MNHEY, CDR2 SMNVEV (reference sequence). CDR3 bases: TGTGCCAGCAGTTATAAGACAGGGGCTGGGGCCAACGTCCTGACTTTC. Translation: CASSYKTGAGANVLTF.

V and J are TRBV6-5 and TRBJ1-2, with TRBD1 identical over 7 bases. The germline V gene has CDR1 MNHEY and CDR2 SVGAGI. The length of the CDR3 is 15 residues. V dropped 4 bases and J dropped 5; count of bases not matched to a gene: 10. Written as DNA, the CDR3 is TGTGCCAGCAGTTTCTCCTCAGGGGGGGGTTATGGCTACACCTTC. It is translated as CASSFSSGGGYGYTF.

V and J are TRBV7-9 and TRBJ1-1; possible D gene TRBD1, 5 bases. Between the trimmed V and J ends, which lost 3 bases and 8 bases, there was a span of 10 bases. CDR3 length: 12 amino acids. CDR1 SEHNR and CDR2 FQNEAQ come from the germline V gene (reference sequence). The DNA for the CDR3 is TGTGCCAGCAGCTTGGGAGGGGACGAAGCTTTCTTT. This encodes CASSLGGDEAFF.

The chain uses TRBV19 and TRBJ1-6; possible D gene TRBD1, 6 bases. Germline loops: CDR1 LNHDA, CDR2 SQIVND (reference sequence). The CDR3 totals 16 residues. The V and J ends lost 8 bases and 11 bases respectively, with 25 bases between them. Here the CDR3 DNA reads TGTGCCAGTTCTCCAACTAGGGGACACCCGGTTACACCCCTCCACTTT. This encodes CASSPTRGHPVTPLHF.

J is TRBJ1-3 and V is TRBV10-3; TRBD1 agrees at 7 bases. Germline trimming cut 6 bases from V and 2 bases from J; bases unmatched to any gene: 7. Germline V gene data show CDR1 as ENHRY and CDR2 as SYGVKD. This CDR3 spans 15 amino acids. The CDR3 loop is CAISPGQRTGNTIYF. The CDR3 region has the DNA TGTGCCATCAGCCCGGGACAGCGAACTGGAAACACCATATATTTT.